Below, 16 T cell receptor beta chains from the same sample are listed, as sequenced in a study of vaccination and CD4 T cells after COVID-19. Indicated time point: late sampling 161 to 241 days after vaccination in a few convalescent patients. Documented treatment: approximately 10-day PBMC culture with coronavirus spike peptide pools or control peptides (ViraFEST assay). With the Oncomine TCR Beta short-read assay, DNA from cultured CD4+ T cells was sequenced. MiXCR, applied by TCRdb to the PCR reads, yields one record per CDR3 protein. The repertoire includes over 20,000 distinct CDR3 sequences, about 35% of them detected once, and about 8.6% sits in the top ten. Which antigens these TCRs recognize remains unknown. The sequencing used CD4+ T cells from blood, cultured in vitro, collected about 7 months after SARS-CoV-2 vaccination. These receptor sequences come from a human donor who had recovered from COVID-19.

This clonotype was seen a few times. The chain combines TRBV15 with TRBJ2-5; 8 bases match TRBD2. The V and J ends lost 1 base and 4 bases, in that order; junction bases with no gene match: 5. In germline, CDR1 is LNHNV, CDR2 YYDKDF (reference sequence). There are 15 residues in the CDR3. CDR3 sequence (DNA): TGTGCCACCAGCAGAGTTGCGGGGGGCCGAGAGACCCAGTACTTC. It translates to CATSRVAGGRETQYF.

In its sample, this clonotype was seen a few times. CDR3 DNA sequence: TGTGCCAGCAGTCCCCAGGGCAATCAGCCCCAGCATTTT. Its protein product is CASSPQGNQPQHF. The chain carries TRBV7-2 and TRBJ1-5, with D uncertain. The CDR3 is 13 amino acids. Germline V gives CDR1 SGHTA, CDR2 FQGNSA. Between the trimmed V and J ends, which lost 6 bases and 2 bases, there was a span of 8 bases.

This clonotype was found once. This sequence joins TRBV7-2 and TRBJ2-1; TRBD1 agrees at 7 bases. V was clipped by 4 bases and J by 0 bases; unmatched bases: 3. This CDR3 has 15 amino acids. Germline V gene lookup returns CDR1 SGHTA and CDR2 FQGNSA. The CDR3 sequence: CASSSGQASYNEQFF. The CDR3 region has the DNA TGTGCCAGCAGCTCCGGACAGGCCTCCTACAATGAGCAGTTCTTC.

V is TRBV28 and J is TRBJ1-1, with 7 bases fitting TRBD1. V lost 5 bases, J lost 4 bases, and 1 base stayed unmatched. Germline V gene lookup returns CDR1 MDHEN and CDR2 SYDVKM. There are 12 residues in the CDR3. In DNA, the CDR3 is TGTGCCAGCAGTCGGGACAGCACTGAAGCTTTCTTT. Amino acids: CASSRDSTEAFF.

V gene TRBV28 combines with J gene TRBJ2-6; no firm D call. Germline assignment: CDR1 MDHEN and CDR2 SYDVKM. Trimming cost V 4 bases and J 2 bases, with 3 bases left between them. This CDR3 is 13 amino acids long. The CDR3 protein is CASSSPGANVLTF. The CDR3 bases are TGTGCCAGCAGTTCTCCTGGGGCCAACGTCCTGACTTTC.

This clonotype is large (0.1 to 1%) in the sample. The chain recombines TRBV20-1 with TRBJ2-5, with D uncertain. This CDR3 comprises 12 residues. CDR1 and CDR2 from the germline V gene are DFQATT and SNEGSKA (reference sequence). V lost 5 bases and J 4 bases, leaving 11 bases between the germline ends. The chain's CDR3 is CSAPLDGETQYF. The DNA for the CDR3 is TGCAGTGCTCCCCTGGACGGAGAGACCCAGTACTTC.

This clonotype is medium-sized (0.01 to 0.1%) in the sample. The chain couples TRBV20-1 to TRBJ1-5, with D perhaps matching TRBD1 (5 bases). The CDR3 totals 16 residues. Germline V gives CDR1 DFQATT, CDR2 SNEGSKA (reference sequence). Trimming stripped 4 bases from V and 0 bases from J, with 16 bases between. CDR3 in amino acids: CSANKDSGNSNQPQHF. The CDR3 region has the DNA TGCAGTGCTAACAAAGACAGTGGAAATAGCAATCAGCCCCAGCATTTT.

This clonotype occurred a few times. This rearrangement joins TRBV20-1 to TRBJ2-5, with unresolved D. The V end was cut by 6 bases, the J end by 2 bases, with 7 bases between. CDR3 size: 11 residues. Germline V gives CDR1 DFQATT, CDR2 SNEGSKA (reference sequence). The DNA of the CDR3 is TGCAGTGCCGAGCGTCAAGAGACCCAGTACTTC. As protein: CSAERQETQYF.

V is TRBV20-1 and J is TRBJ1-3; 8 nucleotides line up with TRBD1. Trimming took 1 base from V and 0 from J; bases not matched to a gene: 2. The length of the CDR3 is 15 residues. Germline assignment: CDR1 DFQATT and CDR2 SNEGSKA (reference sequence). The CDR3 sequence: CSARGDRISGNTIYF. In DNA form, the CDR3 reads TGCAGTGCTAGAGGGGACAGGATCTCTGGAAACACCATATATTTT.

The chain carries TRBV6-5 and TRBJ2-5; no reliable D call. Germline loops: CDR1 MNHEY, CDR2 SVGAGI. The CDR3 covers 13 residues. V dropped 2 bases and J dropped 5 bases, with 9 bases sitting between them. The CDR3 DNA sequence: TGTGCCAGCAGTTACCCGGGTCTGGAGACCCAGTACTTC. Encoded protein: CASSYPGLETQYF.

This clonotype has only a few counts. The gene calls are TRBV20-1 and TRBJ2-5, with a weak D call TRBD2 (6 bases). CDR1 and CDR2 from the germline V gene are DFQATT and SNEGSKA (reference sequence). V was cut by 3 bases and J by 1 base, with 21 bases left in between. The CDR3 has 17 residues. The CDR3 coding sequence is TGCAGTGCTAGGGCGGGATTACTAGTCCTGCTCCAAGAGACCCAGTACTTC. Translation gives CSARAGLLVLLQETQYF.

V usage is TRBV6-1 and J usage is TRBJ1-5; D remains unclear. The V gene's germline CDR1 is MNHNS and CDR2 SASEGT. The V gene lost 8 bases and the J gene lost 2 bases, with 10 bases spanning the gap. The CDR3 contains 13 residues. The CDR3 sequence is CASRPSRNQPQHF. The CDR3 DNA sequence: TGTGCCAGCCGGCCGTCCCGCAATCAGCCCCAGCATTTT.

This chain joins TRBV20-1 and TRBJ2-2, with D perhaps TRBD2 (6 bases). Germline V gene data show CDR1 as DFQATT and CDR2 as SNEGSKA (reference sequence). Trimming cost V 3 bases and J 4 bases, with 12 bases left between them. The CDR3 totals 14 residues. DNA of the CDR3: TGCAGTGCTAGTACCGGGAGTGGCACCGGGGAGCTGTTTTTT. Translated: CSASTGSGTGELFF.

This clonotype has more than one count but fewer than ten. The V and J genes are TRBV7-2 and TRBJ2-5; TRBD2 agrees at 13 bases. The germline V gene encodes CDR1 SGHTA and CDR2 FQGNSA. The CDR3 sequence is 17 residues long. The J segment lost 9 bases and the V segment lost 5 bases, leaving 15 bases of the junction unmatched. The CDR3 here is CASSLKWTSGSRSAQYF. The CDR3 coding sequence is TGTGCCAGCAGCCTAAAATGGACTAGCGGGAGTCGAAGTGCCCAGTACTTC. Variable domain in full (rest from reference TRBV7-2 and TRBJ2-5): GAGVSQSPSNKVTEKGKDVELRCDPISGHTALYWYRQSLGQGLEFLIYFQGNSAPDKSGLPSDRFSAERTGGSVSTLTIQRTQQEDSAVYLCASSLKWTSGSRSAQYFGPGTRLLVL.

In its sample, this clonotype was seen a few times. The chain employs TRBV7-2 and TRBJ2-5, with 9 bases identical to TRBD2. This CDR3 has 17 amino acids. J lost 6 bases, V lost 5 bases, and 16 bases had no gene match. Looked up from germline, CDR1 is SGHTA and CDR2 is FQGNSA. The CDR3 nucleotides read TGTGCCAGCAGCGCCAGGGTCTGGCGGGAGGGCCAGCAGACCCAGTACTTC. Protein product: CASSARVWREGQQTQYF.

This clonotype was counted only a few times. The V and J genes are TRBV6-5 and TRBJ1-1; 9 positions match TRBD1. V shed 4 bases, J shed 5 bases, and the junction held 5 bases outside the gene matches. The CDR3 has 14 residues. CDR1 and CDR2 from the germline V gene are MNHEY and SVGAGI. Written as DNA, the CDR3 is TGTGCCAGCAGTTCGACAGGGGGAGGAACTGAAGCTTTCTTT. This translates into CASSSTGGGTEAFF.